Below are 22 T cell receptor beta chains sequenced from a single sample in a study of shared clonotypes between healthy human individuals. Naive CD8 cells comprised CD45RO-negative, CCR7-positively selected cells, excluding terminally differentiated effector memory CD45RA+ cells. Sequencing was performed with immunoSEQ multiplex PCR; in TCRdb, only in-frame clones are kept and a portion is missing. The sample contains some 580,000 clones, more than 95% of which appear only once. The sequenced sample was naive CD8+ T cells sorted from blood. The receptor set was obtained from a man aged 25-40 years in good health.

As for this clone: At the DNA level, this CDR3 is encoded by other sequences in the same sample as well. The chain uses TRBV29-1 and TRBJ2-2, with D uncertain. V was cut by 1 base and J by 2 bases, with 5 bases left in between. Per the germline V gene, CDR1 is SQVTM and CDR2 is ANQGSEA. This CDR3 region has 13 residues. Here the CDR3 DNA reads TGCAGCGTTGAAGTAGAAAACACCGGGGAGCTGTTTTTT. Its translation: CSVEVENTGELFF.

The table lists this clone with a count of one. The chain joins TRBV6-5 to TRBJ1-2, with 9 bases lining up with TRBD1. The germline V gene encodes CDR1 MNHEY and CDR2 SVGAGI. The CDR3 spans 15 residues. V was pared by 3 bases and J by 2 bases, with 4 bases of the junction left unmatched. For the CDR3, the DNA is TGTGCCAGCAGTTATGCTGGGACAGGGAACTATGGCTACACCTTC. It translates to CASSYAGTGNYGYTF.

J is TRBJ2-7 and V is TRBV2; 7 nucleotides match TRBD2. Unmatched junction bases numbered 5, after V lost 6 bases and J lost 6 bases. The germline V gene encodes CDR1 SNHLY and CDR2 FYNNEI. The CDR3 is 12 residues long. The CDR3 DNA reads as TGTGCCAGCAGCCGGACTAGAAGCGAGCAGTACTTC. As protein: CASSRTRSEQYF.

The chain uses TRBV11-2 and TRBJ2-3; 8 nucleotides align to TRBD2. Unmatched junction bases numbered 9, after V lost 5 bases and J lost 2 bases. Germline loops: CDR1 SGHAT, CDR2 FQNNGV. This CDR3 region has 16 residues. CDR3 sequence: CASSPAGGGHTDTQYF. As DNA, the CDR3 is TGTGCCAGCAGCCCCGCGGGAGGAGGTCACACAGATACGCAGTATTTT.

The chain recombines TRBV5-1 with TRBJ1-1; D is unclear. Germline values: CDR1 SGHRS, CDR2 YFSETQ. The CDR3 sequence is 14 residues long. Trimming pared 4 bases from V and 1 base from J, leaving 11 bases between. The CDR3: CASSTLGPNTEAFF. For the CDR3, the DNA is TGCGCCAGCAGCACCCTAGGTCCGAACACTGAAGCTTTCTTT. Full variable domain (rest looked up from reference TRBV5-1 and TRBJ1-1): KAGVTQTPRYLIKTRGQQVTLSCSPISGHRSVSWYQQTPGQGLQFLFEYFSETQRNKGNFPGRFSGRQFSNSRSEMNVSTLELGDSALYLCASSTLGPNTEAFFGQGTRLTVV.

The V and J genes are TRBV5-1 and TRBJ2-3, with TRBD2 matching 10 bases. The V and J ends lost 3 bases and 4 bases, in that order; junction bases with no gene match: 2. This CDR3 region has 14 residues. Germline CDR1 SGHRS, CDR2 YFSETQ. The CDR3 nucleotides are TGCGCCAGCAGCTCAGCGGGAGGGGCAGATACGCAGTATTTT. Encoded protein: CASSSAGGADTQYF.

This chain joins TRBV18 and TRBJ2-3, with D perhaps matching TRBD1 (6 bases). V lost 1 base and J 5 bases, leaving 7 bases between the germline ends. Germline V gives CDR1 KGHSH, CDR2 LQKENI. The CDR3 has 13 amino acids. The CDR3 DNA reads TGTGCCAGCTCACCACAAGGGGGAGATACGCAGTATTTT. Translated, it gives CASSPQGGDTQYF.

The sample holds one count of this clone. The rearrangement joins TRBV29-1 to TRBJ2-7; D remains unclear. CDR1 SQVTM and CDR2 ANQGSEA come from the germline V gene. The CDR3 is 14 residues long. The ends were cut back, 6 bases at V and 0 bases at J, with 15 bases in the middle. The CDR3 loop reads CSVSRLGSSYEQYF. CDR3 sequence (DNA): TGCAGCGTCTCGAGGTTGGGGTCCTCCTACGAGCAGTACTTC.

The chain employs TRBV10-3 and TRBJ1-1, with 7 bases identical to TRBD1. This CDR3 has 14 amino acids. V gave up 10 bases and J gave up 0 bases; unmatched junction bases: 8. Germline lookup yields CDR1 ENHRY and CDR2 SYGVKD. CDR3 sequence reads: CATQPGQLNTEAFF. For the CDR3, the DNA is TGTGCCACCCAACCGGGACAGCTGAACACTGAAGCTTTCTTT.

This chain links TRBV10-2 with TRBJ1-2; 7 nucleotides line up with TRBD1. Unmatched junction bases numbered 12, after V lost 11 bases and J lost 3 bases. The CDR3 runs 14 residues. From germline, CDR1 is WSHSY and CDR2 SAAADI. DNA for the CDR3: TGCGCCGTTTGGGGGTCGCAGGGGGACTATGGCTACACCTTC. Amino acid sequence: CAVWGSQGDYGYTF.

The genes are TRBV13 and TRBJ1-1, with 10 positions matching TRBD1. Looked up from germline, CDR1 is PRHDT and CDR2 is FYEKMQ (reference sequence). The CDR3 covers 13 residues. V was pared by 6 bases and J by 5 bases, with 3 bases of the junction left unmatched. CDR3 in DNA: TGTGCCAGCAGACGACAGGGGGCAACTGAAGCTTTCTTT. It yields the protein CASRRQGATEAFF.

V usage is TRBV19 and J usage is TRBJ2-1; D gene uncertain. The CDR3 spans 14 residues. The V end was cut by 1 base, the J end by 2 bases, with 6 bases between. The germline V gene encodes CDR1 LNHDA and CDR2 SQIVND (reference sequence). CDR3 nucleotides: TGTGCCAGTAGTATAGCTCTAACCTACAATGAGCAGTTCTTC. This encodes CASSIALTYNEQFF.

This chain connects TRBV18 to TRBJ2-7; D not certain. V was cut by 6 bases and J by 0 bases, with 15 bases left in between. Germline V gene data show CDR1 as KGHSH and CDR2 as LQKENI. The CDR3 is 15 amino acids. The CDR3 reads CASSYLGGSSYEQYF. The CDR3 nucleotides are TGTGCCAGCTCCTACTTGGGCGGATCCTCCTACGAGCAGTACTTC. Together with reference TRBV18 and TRBJ2-7, the CDR3 gives the full variable domain: NAGVMQNPRHLVRRRGQEARLRCSPMKGHSHVYWYRQLPEEGLKFMVYLQKENIIDESGMPKERFSAEFPKEGPSILRIQQVVRGDSAAYFCASSYLGGSSYEQYFGPGTRLTVT.

This chain joins TRBV7-9 and TRBJ2-1; D is uncertain. Germline CDR1 is SEHNR and CDR2 is FQNEAQ (reference sequence). The CDR3 totals 13 residues. With 3 bases removed from V and 5 bases from J, the gap between germline ends came to 8 bases. The CDR3 here is CASSFALNNEQFF. In DNA form, the CDR3 reads TGTGCCAGCAGCTTTGCACTGAACAATGAGCAGTTCTTC.

This rearrangement joins TRBV18 to TRBJ2-1; 8 nucleotides align to TRBD1. Trimming at V came to 4 bases and at J to 4 bases, leaving 9 bases not matched to a gene. The CDR3 runs to 16 residues. From germline, CDR1 is KGHSH and CDR2 LQKENI. CDR3: CASSLNQGARYNEQFF. The CDR3 DNA sequence: TGTGCCAGCTCACTCAACCAGGGGGCGCGGTACAATGAGCAGTTCTTC.

This chain uses TRBV18 with TRBJ1-1; possibly TRBD1 for D (6 bases). Per germline, CDR1 KGHSH and CDR2 LQKENI. Between the trimmed V and J ends, which lost 0 bases and 1 base, there was a span of 9 bases. The CDR3 loop spans 15 amino acids. The CDR3 spells CASSPPQGQNTEAFF. CDR3 sequence (DNA): TGTGCCAGCTCACCACCACAGGGCCAGAACACTGAAGCTTTCTTT.

The rearrangement uses TRBV27 and TRBJ2-2, with TRBD2 matching over 10 bases. The CDR3 spans 15 residues. V shed 6 bases and J 5 bases; nucleotides not matched to a gene: 6. The germline V gene has CDR1 MNHEY and CDR2 SMNVEV (reference sequence). The CDR3 here is CASRPSGRGTGELFF. CDR3 nucleotide sequence: TGTGCCAGCAGACCTAGCGGGAGAGGTACCGGGGAGCTGTTTTTT.

As for this clone: Other DNA sequences of this sample code for an identical CDR3. The chain carries TRBV27 and TRBJ2-7, with 9 bases that match TRBD1. The CDR3 spans 15 residues. V lost 0 bases to trimming and J lost 3 bases; unmatched junction nucleotides: 3. Germline-derived CDR1 and CDR2 are MNHEY and SMNVEV (reference sequence). CDR3 loop: CASSLSGTGFYEQYF. In DNA form, the CDR3 reads TGTGCCAGCAGTTTATCGGGGACAGGGTTCTACGAGCAGTACTTC.

The chain links TRBV4-1 to TRBJ2-7; 7 bases fit TRBD1. The CDR3 consists of 15 residues. With 1 base clipped from V and 3 bases from J, the junction kept 6 bases outside the gene matches. Germline values: CDR1 MGHRA, CDR2 YSYEKL. Here the CDR3 DNA reads TGCGCCAGCAGCCAAGCCTGGGGACAGAGCTACGAGCAGTACTTC. Translated: CASSQAWGQSYEQYF.

V and J are TRBV5-1 and TRBJ2-1, with a possible D match to TRBD2 (5 bases). CDR1 and CDR2 (germline): SGHRS, YFSETQ. The CDR3 is made up of 15 amino acids. Trimming cost V 5 bases and J 3 bases, with 15 bases left between them. DNA for the CDR3: TGCGCCAGCAGACAAGACACTAGTGTCTACAATGAGCAGTTCTTC. This codes for CASRQDTSVYNEQFF.

This chain connects TRBV20-1 to TRBJ2-1, with unresolved D. Germline V gives CDR1 DFQATT, CDR2 SNEGSKA (reference sequence). V dropped 4 bases and J dropped 12 bases, with 7 bases sitting between them. This CDR3 spans 9 amino acids. CDR3 loop: CSAKEVQFF. CDR3 coding DNA: TGCAGTGCTAAAGAAGTGCAGTTCTTC.

The rearrangement uses TRBV11-3 and TRBJ2-2, with TRBD1 matching over 7 bases. There are 14 residues in the CDR3. Germline values: CDR1 SGHNT, CDR2 YENEEA. Germline trimming cut 5 bases from V and 6 bases from J; bases unmatched to any gene: 6. CDR3 in amino acids: CASSVRQGAGELFF. The CDR3 nucleotides read TGTGCCAGCAGCGTCCGACAGGGCGCCGGGGAGCTGTTTTTT.